One sample yielded the 24 T cell receptor beta chains listed below, sequenced in a study of blood T cell repertoires in COVID-19. Sequencing used immunoSEQ multiplex PCR; TCRdb keeps in-frame clones, though not all of them. The sample has 110,000 to 150,000 clones; over 75% are singletons. The specimen sequenced was peripheral blood. The receptors were sampled from a man aged 50 to 59 with acute or convalescent COVID-19.

The chain carries TRBV7-8 and TRBJ2-3; D may be TRBD2 (7 bases). In germline, CDR1 is SGHVS, CDR2 FQNEAQ. This CDR3 is built from 16 residues. Trimming cost V 0 bases and J 1 base, with 11 bases left between them. This CDR3 reads CASSLAAGARTDTQYF. The CDR3 DNA reads TGTGCCAGCAGCTTAGCCGCGGGGGCGCGCACAGATACGCAGTATTTT.

The chain uses TRBV7-9 and TRBJ2-1; TRBD2 matches at 7 bases. Germline CDR1 SEHNR, CDR2 FQNEAQ (reference sequence). Losses at the gene ends were 5 bases for V and 10 bases for J; bases not matched to a gene: 14. The CDR3 spans 15 residues. CDR3 nucleotide sequence: TGTGCCAGCAGCCCCCGACTAGGGCCCGGGAGGGAGCAGTTCTTC. Its protein is CASSPRLGPGREQFF. Based on the CDR3 plus reference TRBV7-9 and TRBJ2-1, the full variable domain is DTGVSQNPRHKITKRGQNVTFRCDPISEHNRLYWYRQTLGQGPEFLTYFQNEAQLEKSRLLSDRFSAERPKGSFSTLEIQRTEQGDSAMYLCASSPRLGPGREQFFGPGTRLTVL.

V usage is TRBV7-2 and J usage is TRBJ1-3, with D possibly matching TRBD1 (6 bases). CDR3 length: 13 amino acids. V lost 4 bases and J 5 bases, leaving 9 bases between the germline ends. The germline V gene encodes CDR1 SGHTA and CDR2 FQGNSA. The CDR3 bases are TGTGCCAGCAGCTGGGACACTAGAAACACCATATATTTT. Protein product: CASSWDTRNTIYF.

As regards this clone: Other nucleotide sequences from this sample produce the same CDR3. CDR3 sequence (DNA): TGTGCCAGTAGTTCGTTGACAGCAACTAATGAAAAACTGTTTTTT. Residues: CASSSLTATNEKLFF. This chain connects TRBV19 to TRBJ1-4, with D possibly being TRBD1 (5 bases). CDR3 length: 15 amino acids. CDR1 is LNHDA and CDR2 is SQIVND in the germline V gene (reference sequence). V was trimmed by 5 bases and J by 0 bases, leaving 10 bases between them.

This chain links TRBV7-9 with TRBJ1-2; D is possibly TRBD1 (6 bases). Germline-derived CDR1 and CDR2 are SEHNR and FQNEAQ (reference sequence). This CDR3 spans 14 amino acids. Deletions cut 5 bases from V and 0 bases from J, with 10 bases between. DNA for the CDR3: TGTGCCAGCAGCCCGGGACACCCTAACTATGGCTACACCTTC. Protein sequence: CASSPGHPNYGYTF.

J is TRBJ2-2 and V is TRBV30; TRBD2 matches 7 bases. V lost 0 bases and J lost 7; bases outside the gene matches: 5. This CDR3 comprises 14 residues. Germline V lookup: CDR1 GTSNPN, CDR2 SVGIG (reference sequence). CDR3 amino acids: CAWSVGRVVGELFF. DNA for the CDR3: TGTGCCTGGAGTGTAGGGAGGGTTGTCGGGGAGCTGTTTTTT.

V and J are TRBV6-2 or TRBV6-3 and TRBJ2-7; TRBD1 aligns across 9 bases. V shed 0 bases, J shed 2 bases, and the junction held 5 bases outside the gene matches. The V gene's germline CDR1 is MNHEY and CDR2 SVGEGT. This CDR3 region has 16 residues. The CDR3 spells CASSYSPGQGTYEQYF. The CDR3 DNA reads TGTGCCAGCAGTTACTCACCGGGACAGGGAACCTACGAGCAGTACTTC.

A few counts support this clone. The chain carries TRBV28 and TRBJ2-1, with 7 bases fitting TRBD1. Trimming cost V 6 bases and J 1 base; bases outside gene matches: 9. This CDR3 region has 16 residues. CDR1 and CDR2 from the germline V gene are MDHEN and SYDVKM. The CDR3 nucleotides are TGTGCCAGCAGCACCTCCCTGGGACAGTCCTACAATGAGCAGTTCTTC. This sequence encodes CASSTSLGQSYNEQFF.

The V gene is TRBV30, the J gene TRBJ1-1, with TRBD1 matching over 9 bases. V lost 2 bases and J lost 5; bases outside the gene matches: 6. This CDR3 region has 14 residues. Per germline, CDR1 GTSNPN and CDR2 SVGIG (reference sequence). The CDR3 DNA is TGTGCCTGGAGTCAACAGGGGGCGCCTACTGAAGCTTTCTTT. Translating it yields CAWSQQGAPTEAFF. The full variable domain, rest sourced from reference TRBV30 and TRBJ1-1, is SQTIHQWPATLVQPVGSPLSLECTVEGTSNPNLYWYRQAAGRGLQLLFYSVGIGQISSEVPQNLSASRPQDRQFILSSKKLLLSDSGFYLCAWSQQGAPTEAFFGQGTRLTVV.

This clone was seen just once. The chain uses TRBV6-2 or TRBV6-3 and TRBJ2-7, with 8 bases aligning to TRBD2. The CDR3 is made up of 14 amino acids. The germline V gene has CDR1 MNHEY and CDR2 SVGEGT. V dropped 4 bases and J dropped 1; count of bases not matched to a gene: 3. CDR3 sequence: CASSLRGESYEQYF. The CDR3 region has the DNA TGTGCCAGCAGTTTGCGGGGGGAATCCTACGAGCAGTACTTC.

This rearrangement joins TRBV19 to TRBJ2-1, with D possibly matching TRBD2 (6 bases). Germline CDR1 LNHDA, CDR2 SQIVND (reference sequence). The CDR3 is 16 residues long. Trimming stripped 8 bases from V and 1 base from J, with 18 bases between. The CDR3 DNA is TGTGCCAGTTCCTCGGCGGGGAGATCTTCCTACAATGAGCAGTTCTTC. Its protein product is CASSSAGRSSYNEQFF.

The chain uses TRBV4-1 and TRBJ2-7, with D perhaps matching TRBD2 (5 bases). Trimming took off 1 base at V and 6 bases at J, with 10 bases between the two ends. CDR1 is MGHRA and CDR2 is YSYEKL in the germline V gene. The CDR3 runs 13 residues. CDR3 DNA: TGCGCCAGCAGCCAAGTGGGCGGGTTCGAGCAGTACTTC. It is translated as CASSQVGGFEQYF.

This sequence joins TRBV28 and TRBJ2-7; no definite D call. Trimming left V 6 bases short and J 2 bases short, with 14 bases between. CDR1 and CDR2 from the germline V gene are MDHEN and SYDVKM. This CDR3 has 14 residues. CDR3 nucleotides: TGTGCCAGCAGCTTCCCGAGTCTTCCCTACGAGCAGTACTTC. Amino acid sequence: CASSFPSLPYEQYF. The full variable domain, completed using reference TRBV28 and TRBJ2-7, is DVKVTQSSRYLVKRTGEKVFLECVQDMDHENMFWYRQDPGLGLRLIYFSYDVKMKEKGDIPEGYSVSREKKERFSLILESASTNQTSMYLCASSFPSLPYEQYFGPGTRLTVT.

This clone was detected a few times. The chain recombines TRBV5-1 with TRBJ1-2; weak D call: TRBD1 (5 bases). Germline V lookup: CDR1 SGHRS, CDR2 YFSETQ. V lost 0 bases and J 1 base, leaving 10 bases between the germline ends. This CDR3 is 15 amino acids long. CDR3 sequence (DNA): TGCGCCAGCAGCTTGGGCAGGGCCAATAACTATGGCTACACCTTC. It translates to CASSLGRANNYGYTF.

This clone was counted once. This chain connects TRBV12-5 to TRBJ2-1; 7 nucleotides line up with TRBD2. After removal of 2 bases from V and 4 bases from J, the junction contained 8 bases not matched to a gene. This CDR3 is built from 16 residues. Germline V gene lookup returns CDR1 LGHNT and CDR2 FRNRAP. The CDR3 DNA reads as TGTGCTAGTGGTTTGAATCCTAGCGGAACGTACAATGAGCAGTTCTTC. Its translation: CASGLNPSGTYNEQFF.

This clone was counted only a few times. The chain carries TRBV28 and TRBJ1-2, with 7 bases lining up with TRBD1. This CDR3 comprises 16 residues. Per the germline V gene, CDR1 is MDHEN and CDR2 is SYDVKM. Unmatched junction bases numbered 17, after V lost 6 bases and J lost 7 bases. As DNA, the CDR3 is TGTGCCAGCAGCCCGACTCCCACAGGGGAAGCTCTTGGCTACACCTTC. This translates into CASSPTPTGEALGYTF.

The V call is TRBV7-9, the J call TRBJ2-7, with 8 bases that match TRBD1. The germline CDR1 and CDR2 sequences are SEHNR and FQNEAQ (reference sequence). This CDR3 region has 14 residues. The junction had 4 bases not matched to a gene; V was cut back by 5 bases and J by 1 base. This CDR3 is CASSRGQASYEQYF. CDR3 in DNA: TGTGCCAGCAGCCGGGGACAGGCTTCCTACGAGCAGTACTTC.

This clone was detected a few times. The chain has TRBV10-3 and TRBJ1-2; 9 bases match TRBD1. The V gene's germline CDR1 is ENHRY and CDR2 SYGVKD. This CDR3 is built from 13 residues. Trimming cost V 6 bases and J 6 bases; bases outside gene matches: 5. CDR3 bases: TGTGCCATCAGCCGGGACAGGGACCATGGCTACACCTTC. Its protein product is CAISRDRDHGYTF.

In this sample, this clone turned up once. The chain employs TRBV7-9 and TRBJ1-2; tentatively, D is TRBD1 (6 bases). This CDR3 contains 17 residues. In germline, CDR1 is SEHNR, CDR2 FQNEAQ (reference sequence). V lost 4 bases, J lost 4 bases, and 22 bases lay in between. The CDR3 nucleotides read TGTGCCAGCAGCTCGGCCGGACAGAGAAGAATGTTCTATGGCTACACCTTC. Protein product: CASSSAGQRRMFYGYTF.

The V gene is TRBV7-9, the J gene TRBJ2-7, with 7 bases identical to TRBD1. Germline V gives CDR1 SEHNR, CDR2 FQNEAQ (reference sequence). The CDR3 sequence is 15 residues long. After removal of 6 bases from V and 7 bases from J, the junction contained 15 bases not matched to a gene. CDR3 sequence: CASRNRTGLDREQYF. As DNA, the CDR3 is TGTGCCAGCAGAAATCGGACAGGCCTGGACCGGGAGCAGTACTTC.

The chain is built from TRBV5-6 and TRBJ2-7; TRBD2 is a possible D gene (5 bases). V dropped 0 bases and J dropped 7 bases, with 5 bases sitting between them. This CDR3 is built from 11 residues. CDR1 and CDR2 from the germline V gene are SGHDT and YYEEEE. The DNA for the CDR3 is TGTGCCAGCAGCTTGGCGGGGGAGCAGTACTTC. The encoded protein is CASSLAGEQYF.

The genes are TRBV19 and TRBJ2-5, with D unclear. V was cut by 3 bases and J by 2 bases, with 10 bases left in between. The CDR3 consists of 14 residues. Germline-derived CDR1 and CDR2 are LNHDA and SQIVND (reference sequence). The CDR3 is CASSILAEQETQYF. The CDR3 DNA follows: TGTGCCAGTAGTATCCTCGCGGAGCAAGAGACCCAGTACTTC.

The chain combines TRBV24-1 with TRBJ2-3; the match to TRBD1 covers 8 bases. Looked up from germline, CDR1 is KGHDR and CDR2 is SFDVKD. V shed 5 bases, J shed 6 bases, and the junction held 6 bases outside the gene matches. The CDR3 consists of 14 residues. The chain's CDR3 is CATSGQGKSDTQYF. CDR3 nucleotides: TGTGCCACCAGTGGACAGGGGAAATCGGATACGCAGTATTTT.

V gene TRBV19 combines with J gene TRBJ2-5; a weak D match, TRBD2 (6 bases). V was trimmed by 5 bases and J by 2 bases, leaving 12 bases between them. Germline lookup yields CDR1 LNHDA and CDR2 SQIVND (reference sequence). The CDR3 is made up of 14 amino acids. The CDR3 loop is CASSAAGLQETQYF. The CDR3 DNA reads as TGTGCCAGTAGTGCGGCGGGGCTACAAGAGACCCAGTACTTC. Full variable domain (rest looked up from reference TRBV19 and TRBJ2-5): DGGITQSPKYLFRKEGQNVTLSCEQNLNHDAMYWYRQDPGQGLRLIYYSQIVNDFQKGDIAEGYSVSREKKESFPLTVTSAQKNPTAFYLCASSAAGLQETQYFGPGTRLLVL.